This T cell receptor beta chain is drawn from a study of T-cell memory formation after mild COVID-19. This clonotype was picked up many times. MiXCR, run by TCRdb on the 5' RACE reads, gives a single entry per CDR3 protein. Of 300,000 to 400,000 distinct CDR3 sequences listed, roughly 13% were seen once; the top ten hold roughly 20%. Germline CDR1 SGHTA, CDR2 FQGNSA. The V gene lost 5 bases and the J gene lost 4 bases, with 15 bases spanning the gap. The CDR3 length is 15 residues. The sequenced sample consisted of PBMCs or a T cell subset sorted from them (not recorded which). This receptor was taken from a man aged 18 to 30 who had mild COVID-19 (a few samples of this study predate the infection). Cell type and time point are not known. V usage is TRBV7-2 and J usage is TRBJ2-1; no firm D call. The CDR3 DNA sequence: TGTGCCAGCAGCCCAACTCCAGACATTTACAATGAGCAGTTCTTC. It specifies CASSPTPDIYNEQFF.